Listed here are 3 T cell receptor beta chains from one sample, sequenced in a study of response to subunit inactivated influenza vaccine. Using its own MiXCR run on the RT-PCR reads, TCRdb lists one record per CDR3 protein. This sample carries hundreds of thousands of distinct CDR3 sequences, about 15% of them seen once, and the ten largest clones take approximately 10%. The sequenced sample was PBMCs from blood, obtained 11 to 12 days after vaccination. Source of these receptors: a man in his forties or fifties who received an inactivated influenza vaccine.

This clonotype was observed at least ten times. The genes are TRBV4-1 and TRBJ2-5; D remains unclear. In germline, CDR1 is MGHRA, CDR2 YSYEKL. The CDR3 totals 13 residues. V was trimmed by 1 base and J by 2 bases, leaving 5 bases between them. In DNA, the CDR3 is TGCGCCAGCAGCCAAGGGCAGCAAGAGACCCAGTACTTC. It yields the protein CASSQGQQETQYF.

The genes are TRBV11-2 and TRBJ2-3, with 7 bases that match TRBD1. CDR3 length equals 16 residues. V lost 5 bases, J lost 3 bases, and 11 bases stayed unmatched. Germline CDR1 reads SGHAT; CDR2 reads FQNNGV. This chain's CDR3 is CASSTTPGGRTDTQYF. The CDR3 DNA follows: TGTGCCAGCAGCACAACGCCAGGGGGAAGGACAGATACGCAGTATTTT.

This chain uses TRBV12-3 or TRBV12-4 with TRBJ2-5; perhaps TRBD1 as D (6 bases). Between the trimmed V and J ends, which lost 6 bases and 4 bases, there was a span of 12 bases. The CDR3 runs 13 residues. The CDR3 region has the DNA TGTGCCAGCAGGGAACAGGGATCAGAGACCCAGTACTTC. This codes for CASREQGSETQYF.